This T cell receptor beta chain came from a study of metastatic and nonmetastatic thyroid tumors. On the study more broadly: It was across blood and tumor or nodule tissue from malignant and benign thyroid patients that repertoires were compared. Study-wide results and caveats: The study reportedly found significantly higher TCR beta diversity in malignant thyroid tumors than benign nodules, in blood and tumor.

Methods used by the authors: Built for papillary thyroid cancer, a distant-metastasis classifier drew on CDR3 differences across clinicopathological groups. TCRdb reprocessed the PCR reads via MiXCR. The V and J calls follow TCRdb's processing rather than the paper's. The sample lists more than 10,000 clones; 25% to 35% were seen once. Patients underwent thyroid surgery, and none had received any treatment before it. Many counts were recorded for this clone. Its antigen is still unknown. The CDR3 runs 12 residues. In germline, CDR1 is PRHDT, CDR2 FYEKMQ (reference sequence). V lost 5 bases, J lost 8 bases, and 12 bases lay in between.

This sequence originates from a female donor with papillary thyroid cancer or a benign thyroid nodule (not recorded which). Some clones in this sample may be carry-over from other donors' samples. The V gene is TRBV13, the J gene TRBJ1-2, with D possibly TRBD1 on 5 matching bases. The sample was tumor tissue. CDR3 bases: TGTGCCAGCAGCCAGGACAAACGGGGCTACACCTTC. It yields the protein CASSQDKRGYTF.